A selection of T cell receptor beta chains follows, all from one sample in a study of T cell responses to AZD1222 COVID-19 vaccine. Repertoires were generated with immunoSEQ multiplex PCR, while TCRdb's copy carries only in-frame clones and drops some. This table holds 150,000 to 200,000 clones, almost 95% found once. The sequencing used peripheral blood, collected on day 0 of AZD1222 vaccination. Receptors were obtained from an adult in good health. Each CDR3 is given without its conserved first and last residue. Fields, in order: V gene, J gene, CDR3 protein.

TRBV6-5	TRBJ2-5	ASSYSISEGTQY
TRBV19	TRBJ1-1	ASSISSGVAF
TRBV3-1/TRBV3-2	TRBJ1-1	ASSQDLEGTEAF
TRBV19	TRBJ2-2	ASSMGHLVRGELF
TRBV5-4	TRBJ2-5	ASSLADRGVGLETQY
TRBV2	TRBJ2-5	ASPGDIGAQY
TRBV27	TRBJ1-5	ASSFGGSNQPQH
TRBV2	TRBJ1-5	ASGEEYSNQPQH
TRBV11-2	TRBJ2-7	ASSLDHAGLSEQY
TRBV5-1	TRBJ1-1	ASSGNGFGTEAF
TRBV30	TRBJ1-5	AWSRNNQPQH
TRBV19	TRBJ2-4	ASSLLAAENIQY
TRBV2	TRBJ1-4	ASRAPGRGEKLF
TRBV6-5	TRBJ2-1	ASSMTSGSSHEQF
TRBV2	TRBJ2-7	ASARGPGGLYEQY
TRBV4-2	TRBJ2-7	ASSQDPYEQY
TRBV6-5	TRBJ1-2	ASSYGGLGGYT
TRBV5-4	TRBJ2-3	ASSLDSHNTQY
TRBV28	TRBJ1-6	ASSPGQYNSPLH
TRBV10-3	TRBJ1-1	AIREGPNEAF
TRBV27	TRBJ1-1	ASSLRARWSDEAF
TRBV25-1	TRBJ2-1	ASRSRLATGGPGDEQF
TRBV19	TRBJ1-2	ASIGQGGGYT
TRBV5-1	TRBJ1-2	ASSFPGGGSYGYT
TRBV28	TRBJ1-6	ASSARGENSPLH
TRBV27	TRBJ2-7	ASSPGTSGISVQY
TRBV9	TRBJ1-6	ASSVGGEGSPLH
TRBV18	TRBJ1-2	ASSPPGGQTPKGYT